This TCR beta chain came from a study of early T cells in non-severe SARS-CoV-2 infection. The CDR3 runs 15 residues. Germline V gene lookup returns CDR1 GTSNPN and CDR2 SVGIG (reference sequence). Trimming left V 2 bases short and J 0 bases short, with 11 bases between. Many counts were recorded for this clonotype. As part of library construction, unique molecular identifiers were attached to individual cDNA molecules. TCRdb fed the 5' RACE reads into MiXCR, producing one record per CDR3 protein. The top ten clones hold approximately 2.4% of a sample with tens of thousands of distinct CDR3 sequences, around 5.2% of them seen once.

V gene TRBV30 combines with J gene TRBJ1-3; maybe TRBD1 (6 bases). This sequence was found in an adult who was a healthcare worker with PCR-confirmed SARS-CoV-2 infection or an uninfected control (not recorded which). The sequencing input was whole blood. The CDR3 nucleotides read TGTGCCTGGAGTAAGGACAGCTTCTCTGGAAACACCATATATTTT. Translating it yields CAWSKDSFSGNTIYF.